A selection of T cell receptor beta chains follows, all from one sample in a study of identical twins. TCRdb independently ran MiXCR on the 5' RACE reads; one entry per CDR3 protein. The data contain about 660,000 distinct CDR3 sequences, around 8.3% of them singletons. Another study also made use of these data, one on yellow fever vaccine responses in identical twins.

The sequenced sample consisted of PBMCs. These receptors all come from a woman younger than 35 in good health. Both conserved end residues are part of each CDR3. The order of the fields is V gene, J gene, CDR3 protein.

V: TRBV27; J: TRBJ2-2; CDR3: CASRTDTYTGELFF
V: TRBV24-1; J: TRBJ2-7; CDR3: CATSDFGKRVRVSYEQYF
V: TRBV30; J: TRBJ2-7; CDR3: CAWSPGTSYEQYF
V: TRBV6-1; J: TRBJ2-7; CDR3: CASRDSTGLYEQYF
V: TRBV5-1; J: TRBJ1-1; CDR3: CASSSKSGQLNTEAFF
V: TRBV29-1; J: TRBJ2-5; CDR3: CSVTPQGARETQYF
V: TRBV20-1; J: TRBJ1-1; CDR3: CSARELLGQENTEAFF
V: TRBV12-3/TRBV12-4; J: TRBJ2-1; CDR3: CASSASLGQGAYNEQFF
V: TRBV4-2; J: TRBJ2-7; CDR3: CASSQDLLTYEQYF
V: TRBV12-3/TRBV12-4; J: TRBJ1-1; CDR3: CASSFNRNTEAFF
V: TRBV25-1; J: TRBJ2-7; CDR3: CASSEGRAEQYF
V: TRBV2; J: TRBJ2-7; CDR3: CASVRGPYEEYF
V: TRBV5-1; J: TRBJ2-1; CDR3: CASSLWSSGGISYNEQFF
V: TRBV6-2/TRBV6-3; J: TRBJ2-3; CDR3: CASRGRGLADTQYF
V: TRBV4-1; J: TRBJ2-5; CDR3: CASSLNTGGLETQYF
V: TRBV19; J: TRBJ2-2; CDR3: CASERPGLTITGELFF
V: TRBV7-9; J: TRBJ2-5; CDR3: CASSSGQTGQETQYF
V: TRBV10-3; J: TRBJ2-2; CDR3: CAISPTGGTGELFF
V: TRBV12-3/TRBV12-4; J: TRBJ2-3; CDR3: CASSFGGVETDTQYF
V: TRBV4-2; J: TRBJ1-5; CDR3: CASSQVGGAREPQHF
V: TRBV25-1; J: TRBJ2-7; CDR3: CASSARDPTYEQYF
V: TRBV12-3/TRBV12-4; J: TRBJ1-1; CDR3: CASSLLPVGEAFF
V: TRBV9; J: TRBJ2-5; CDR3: CASSVGGWSETQYF
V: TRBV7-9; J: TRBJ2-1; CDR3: CASSLAEGGREQFF
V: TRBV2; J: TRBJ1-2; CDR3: CASSEGTRPNYGYTF
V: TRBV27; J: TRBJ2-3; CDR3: CASSEGLAGNTDTQYF
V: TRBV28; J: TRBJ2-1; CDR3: CASSTPGLTFSFF
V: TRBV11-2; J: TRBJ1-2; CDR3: CASSGRTGDHTF
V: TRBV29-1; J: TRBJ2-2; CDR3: CSVPRAGGTGELFF
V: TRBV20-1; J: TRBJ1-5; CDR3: CCASLIGTANSNQPQHF
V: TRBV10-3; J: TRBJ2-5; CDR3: CAIRGIKETQYF
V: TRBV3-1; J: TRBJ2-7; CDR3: CASSQKTTGKKSYEQYF
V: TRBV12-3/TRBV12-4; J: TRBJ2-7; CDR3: CASRTQGLAGEQYF
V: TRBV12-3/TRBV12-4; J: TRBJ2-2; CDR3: CASSSPLDTGELFF
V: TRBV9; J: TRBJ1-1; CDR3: CASSVEGTGVAEAFF
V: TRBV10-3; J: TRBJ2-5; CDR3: CAIRDPAGETQYF
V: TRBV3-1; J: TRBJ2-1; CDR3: CATSKVGTTDLDFEQFF
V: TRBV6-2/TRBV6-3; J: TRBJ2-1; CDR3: CASIPATQNEQFF
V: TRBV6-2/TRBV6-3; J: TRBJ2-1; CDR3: CASSYSIRPQRAYNEQFF
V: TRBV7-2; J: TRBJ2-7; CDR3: CASSPRDRDLYEQYF
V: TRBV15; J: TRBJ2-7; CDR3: CATSREFGVREQYF
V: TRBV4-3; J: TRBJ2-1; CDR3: CASSQETSGRSKGEQFF
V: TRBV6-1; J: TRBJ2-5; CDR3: CASSPPGIARETQYF
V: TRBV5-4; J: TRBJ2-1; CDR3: CASTGTTTFNEQFF
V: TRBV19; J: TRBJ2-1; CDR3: CASSQLGSSYNEQFF
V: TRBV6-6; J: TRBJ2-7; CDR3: CASSDRRAEYF
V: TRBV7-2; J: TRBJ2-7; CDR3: CASSLASAATYEQYF
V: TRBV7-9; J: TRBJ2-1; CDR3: CASLSLRGRGHEQFF
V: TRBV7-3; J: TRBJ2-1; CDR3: CASSGRASSYNEQFF
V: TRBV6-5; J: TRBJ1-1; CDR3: CASSYRTANTEAFF
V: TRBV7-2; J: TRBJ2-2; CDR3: CASSLAVRQLNTGELFF
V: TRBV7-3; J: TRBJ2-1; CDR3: CASKNAAGGNNEQFF
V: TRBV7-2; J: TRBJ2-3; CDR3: CASSLGPGGSTDTQYF
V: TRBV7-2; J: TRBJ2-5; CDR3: CASSYLAGKETQYF
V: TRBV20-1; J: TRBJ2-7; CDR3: CSASYHRVGYEQYF
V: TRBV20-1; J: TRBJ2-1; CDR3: CSARAGGASGTYEQFF